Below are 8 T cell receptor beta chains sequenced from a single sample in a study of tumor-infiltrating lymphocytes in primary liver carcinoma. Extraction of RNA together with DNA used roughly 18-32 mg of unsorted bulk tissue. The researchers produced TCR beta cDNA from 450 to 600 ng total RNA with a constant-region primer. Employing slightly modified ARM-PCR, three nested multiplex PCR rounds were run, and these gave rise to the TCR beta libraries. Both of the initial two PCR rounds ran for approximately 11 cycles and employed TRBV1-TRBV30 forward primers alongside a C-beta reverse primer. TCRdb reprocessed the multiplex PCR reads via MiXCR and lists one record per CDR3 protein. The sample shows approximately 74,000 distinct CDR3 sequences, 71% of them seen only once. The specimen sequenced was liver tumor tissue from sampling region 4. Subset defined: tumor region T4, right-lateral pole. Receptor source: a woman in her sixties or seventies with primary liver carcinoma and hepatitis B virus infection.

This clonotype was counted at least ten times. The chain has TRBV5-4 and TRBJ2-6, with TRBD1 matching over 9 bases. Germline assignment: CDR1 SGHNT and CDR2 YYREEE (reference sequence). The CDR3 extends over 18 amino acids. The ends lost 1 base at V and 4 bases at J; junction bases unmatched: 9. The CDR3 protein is CASSLKIGTGTGANVLTF. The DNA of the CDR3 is TGTGCCAGCAGCTTGAAGATCGGGACAGGGACCGGGGCCAACGTCCTGACTTTC.

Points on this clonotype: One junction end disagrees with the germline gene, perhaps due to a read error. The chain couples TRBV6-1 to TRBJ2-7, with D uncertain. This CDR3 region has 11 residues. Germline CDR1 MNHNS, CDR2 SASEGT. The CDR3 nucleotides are TGTACCGCCCAGAAGACCTATGAGCAGTACTTC. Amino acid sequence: CTAQKTYEQYF.

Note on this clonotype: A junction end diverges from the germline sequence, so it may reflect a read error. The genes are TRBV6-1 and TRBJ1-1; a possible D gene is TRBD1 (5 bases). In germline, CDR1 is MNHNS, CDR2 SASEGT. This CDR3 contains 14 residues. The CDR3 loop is CASSKEMEGTKASF. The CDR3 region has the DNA TGTGCCAGCAGTAAAGAAATGGAGGGGACTAAAGCTTCCTTT.

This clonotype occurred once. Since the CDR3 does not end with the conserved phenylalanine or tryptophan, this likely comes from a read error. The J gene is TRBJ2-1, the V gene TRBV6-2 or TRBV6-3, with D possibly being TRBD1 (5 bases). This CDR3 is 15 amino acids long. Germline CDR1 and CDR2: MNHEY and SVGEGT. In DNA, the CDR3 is TGTGCCAGCAGTTACGAAGACAGCTCCTACGATGAGCAGTTCTTA. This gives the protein CASSYEDSSYDEQFL.

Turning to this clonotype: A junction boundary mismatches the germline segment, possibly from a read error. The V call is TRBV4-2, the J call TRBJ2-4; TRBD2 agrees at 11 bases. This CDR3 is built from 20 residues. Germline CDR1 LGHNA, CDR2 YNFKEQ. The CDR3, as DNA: TGTGGCAGCAGCCAAGAGTCCCATAGCGGGAGGGTAGGGCCAGGAAACACTCAGTACTTC. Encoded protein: CGSSQESHSGRVGPGNTQYF.

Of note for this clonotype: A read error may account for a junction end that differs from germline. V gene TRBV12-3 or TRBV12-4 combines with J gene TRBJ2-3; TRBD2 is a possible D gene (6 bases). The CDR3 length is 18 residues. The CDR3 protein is CASSFFPAGGQEGDTQFF. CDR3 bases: TGTGCCAGCAGTTTCTTTCCCGCGGGCGGCCAGGAGGGCGATACGCAGTTTTTT.

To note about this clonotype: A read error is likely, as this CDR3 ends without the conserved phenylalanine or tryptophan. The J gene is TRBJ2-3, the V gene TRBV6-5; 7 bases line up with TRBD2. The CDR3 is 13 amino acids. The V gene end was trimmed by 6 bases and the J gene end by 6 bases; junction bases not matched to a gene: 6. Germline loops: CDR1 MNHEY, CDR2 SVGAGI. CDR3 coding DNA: TGTGCCAGCAGAGGCGGGGGACTTGATACGCAGTATCTT. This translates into CASRGGGLDTQYL.

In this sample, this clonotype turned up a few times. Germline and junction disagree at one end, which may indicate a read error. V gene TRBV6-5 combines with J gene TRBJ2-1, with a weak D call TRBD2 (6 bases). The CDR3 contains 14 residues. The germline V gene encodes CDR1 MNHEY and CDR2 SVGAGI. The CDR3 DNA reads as TGTGCCAGCAATTACGGGCGGGAAGGCAATGAGCAGTTCTTC. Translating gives CASNYGREGNEQFF.